This paragraph covers one T cell receptor (beta chain) sequence. These data originate in a study of type 1 and type 2 diabetes patients. Study at large: Participants included type 1 and type 2 diabetes patients plus nondiabetic controls.

Genomic DNA was the PCR template. Amplification of the beta chain CDR3 used 30 forward and 13 reverse multiplex primers. TCRdb reprocessed the multiplex PCR reads with MiXCR, giving one entry per CDR3 protein. Of about 250,000 distinct CDR3 sequences listed, 45% to 60% are singletons. There are 16 residues in the CDR3. Germline V gene sequence: CDR1 LGHNT, CDR2 FRNRAP. Deletions cut 0 bases from V and 5 bases from J, with 13 bases between. The clonotype comes from a man between 18 and 29 years old with type 2 diabetes. The V gene is TRBV12-5, the J gene TRBJ1-4; D is possibly TRBD1 (6 bases). The sample comprised peripheral blood mononuclear cells (PBMCs). CDR3 loop: CASGLVQRTENEKLFF. CDR3 coding DNA: TGTGCTAGTGGTTTGGTACAAAGGACAGAAAATGAAAAACTGTTTTTT.